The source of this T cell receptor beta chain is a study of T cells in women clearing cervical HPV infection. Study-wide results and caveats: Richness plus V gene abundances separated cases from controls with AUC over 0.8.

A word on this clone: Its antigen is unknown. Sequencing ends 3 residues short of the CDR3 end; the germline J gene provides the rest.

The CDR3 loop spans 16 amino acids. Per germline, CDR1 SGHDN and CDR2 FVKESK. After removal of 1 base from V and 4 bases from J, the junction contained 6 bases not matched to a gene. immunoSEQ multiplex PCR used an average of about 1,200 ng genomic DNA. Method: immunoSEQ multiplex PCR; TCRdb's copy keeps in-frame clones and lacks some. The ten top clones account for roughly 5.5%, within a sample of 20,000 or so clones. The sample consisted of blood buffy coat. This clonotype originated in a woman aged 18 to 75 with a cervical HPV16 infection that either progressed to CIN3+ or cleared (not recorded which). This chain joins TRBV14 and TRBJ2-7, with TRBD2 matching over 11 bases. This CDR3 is CASSQGWGLAEYEQYF. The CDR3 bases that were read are TGTGCCAGCAGCCAAGGCTGGGGACTAGCGGAATACGAG. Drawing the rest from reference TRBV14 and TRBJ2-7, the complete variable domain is EAGVTQFPSHSVIEKGQTVTLRCDPISGHDNLYWYRRVMGKEIKFLLHFVKESKQDESGMPNNRFLAERTGGTYSTLKVQPAELEDSGVYFCASSQGWGLAEYEQYFGPGTRLTVT.